These 19 T cell receptor beta chains came from one sample sequenced in a study of T cell responses to AZD1222 COVID-19 vaccine. Some clones are missing from TCRdb's copy, which holds only in-frame ones; the method was immunoSEQ multiplex PCR. The data hold around 85,000 clones, with roughly 88% observed a single time. Here the sequenced sample was peripheral blood, taken 28 days after the second AZD1222 dose. The origin of the receptors is an adult who received the AZD1222 COVID-19 vaccine.

This clone has a handful of counts. The CDR3 nucleotides are TGTGCCAGCAGCCTCAGTCGACGTTCTGGAAACACCATATATTTT. Amino acids: CASSLSRRSGNTIYF. J is TRBJ1-3 and V is TRBV6-5; D is uncertain. Trimming removed 6 bases from V and 1 base from J, with 13 bases in between. The CDR3 has 15 amino acids. CDR1 is MNHEY and CDR2 is SVGAGI in the germline V gene.

V is TRBV7-3 and J is TRBJ2-1; 13 bases fit TRBD2. Germline loops: CDR1 SGHTA, CDR2 FQGTGA. Trimming removed 4 bases from V and 7 bases from J; junction bases left unmatched: 13. The CDR3 has 18 residues. CDR3 protein: CASSSDRWTSGGQNEQFF. Here the CDR3 DNA reads TGTGCCAGCAGCTCCGATAGGTGGACTAGCGGGGGTCAGAATGAGCAGTTCTTC.

The chain carries TRBV5-1 and TRBJ1-1; 8 nucleotides agree with TRBD1. CDR3 length: 14 amino acids. V lost 3 bases and J lost 1; bases outside the gene matches: 2. Germline CDR1 is SGHRS and CDR2 is YFSETQ. CDR3 sequence (DNA): TGCGCCAGCAGCTCGGGACAGGAGAACACTGAAGCTTTCTTT. Protein: CASSSGQENTEAFF.

The chain uses TRBV6-4 and TRBJ2-1, with TRBD1 as a possible D gene (6 bases). Germline V gene sequence: CDR1 MRHNA, CDR2 SNTAGT. The V gene lost 5 bases and the J gene lost 8 bases, with 13 bases spanning the gap. This CDR3 is built from 13 residues. The CDR3 protein is CASSPDRSYEQFF. DNA of the CDR3: TGTGCCAGCAGTCCAGACAGGTCATATGAGCAGTTCTTC.

V is TRBV30 and J is TRBJ1-6; 7 positions match TRBD1. This CDR3 has 20 amino acids. Germline loops: CDR1 GTSNPN, CDR2 SVGIG (reference sequence). J gave up 0 bases and V 0 bases, and 14 bases lay outside the gene matches. CDR3 sequence reads: CAWSVRVGTAQSSYNSPLHF. In DNA form, the CDR3 reads TGTGCCTGGAGTGTAAGGGTTGGGACAGCTCAGAGCTCCTATAATTCACCCCTCCACTTT. Based on the CDR3 plus reference TRBV30 and TRBJ1-6, the full variable domain is SQTIHQWPATLVQPVGSPLSLECTVEGTSNPNLYWYRQAAGRGLQLLFYSVGIGQISSEVPQNLSASRPQDRQFILSSKKLLLSDSGFYLCAWSVRVGTAQSSYNSPLHFGNGTRLTVT.

V gene TRBV5-1 combines with J gene TRBJ2-7, with D possibly TRBD2 on 6 matching bases. This CDR3 spans 15 amino acids. Trimming took off 0 bases at V and 4 bases at J, with 14 bases between the two ends. Germline CDR1 reads SGHRS; CDR2 reads YFSETQ. The DNA for the CDR3 is TGCGCCAGCAGCTTGGGAGCCGGGACTGAATACGAGCAGTACTTC. Translating gives CASSLGAGTEYEQYF.

DNA for the CDR3: TGTGCCAGCTCACATACCGGGACAGACAAACCGTACTTC. The encoded protein is CASSHTGTDKPYF. The chain couples TRBV18 to TRBJ2-4, with 7 bases fitting TRBD1. Unmatched junction bases numbered 12, after V lost 4 bases and J lost 15 bases. Germline assignment: CDR1 KGHSH and CDR2 LQKENI. CDR3 length: 13 residues. The full variable domain, its missing parts supplied by reference TRBV18 and TRBJ2-4, is NAGVMQNPRHLVRRRGQEARLRCSPMKGHSHVYWYRQLPEEGLKFMVYLQKENIIDESGMPKERFSAEFPKEGPSILRIQQVVRGDSAAYFCASSHTGTDKPYFGAGTRLSVL.

This rearrangement joins TRBV4-1 to TRBJ2-3; D unresolved. Germline assignment: CDR1 MGHRA and CDR2 YSYEKL. The V gene lost 3 bases and the J gene lost 2 bases, with 18 bases spanning the gap. This CDR3 has 17 residues. In DNA form, the CDR3 reads TGCGCCAGCAGCCAGCCGGCGAAGACGTTCTCCACAGATACGCAGTATTTT. Residues: CASSQPAKTFSTDTQYF.

The chain employs TRBV27 and TRBJ1-1; tentatively, D is TRBD1 (5 bases). Trimming removed 7 bases at V and 2 bases at J, with 14 bases between. The CDR3 is 14 residues long. Germline-derived CDR1 and CDR2 are MNHEY and SMNVEV (reference sequence). In DNA form, the CDR3 reads TGTGCCAGCAACCTTGACAGATACAACACTGAAGCTTTCTTT. This codes for CASNLDRYNTEAFF.

In nucleotides, the CDR3 is TGTGCCAGCAGTTGGTCCAATCAGCCCCAGCATTTT. Encoded protein: CASSWSNQPQHF. This chain joins TRBV5-6 and TRBJ1-5; unclear D gene. Germline CDR1 and CDR2: SGHDT and YYEEEE. There are 12 residues in the CDR3. V gave up 5 bases and J gave up 3 bases, with 6 bases separating them.

The chain employs TRBV7-2 and TRBJ1-2; D remains unclear. Germline values: CDR1 SGHTA, CDR2 FQGNSA. The CDR3 covers 14 residues. The V and J ends lost 4 bases and 2 bases respectively, with 11 bases between them. The CDR3 nucleotides are TGTGCCAGCAGCTCACGGACGGAAAACTATGGCTACACCTTC. Its protein product is CASSSRTENYGYTF.

A single count supports this clone. The CDR3 loop is CASSINQGPYNEQFF. The DNA for the CDR3 is TGTGCCAGCAGCATTAATCAGGGCCCGTACAATGAGCAGTTCTTC. The chain is built from TRBV11-2 and TRBJ2-1; possibly TRBD1 for D (5 bases). CDR3 length equals 15 residues. V was shortened by 5 bases and J by 4 bases, with 15 bases between the two germline ends. Germline CDR1 SGHAT, CDR2 FQNNGV.

Only a few counts were recorded for this clone. V is TRBV28 and J is TRBJ1-3; D remains unclear. Germline CDR1 reads MDHEN; CDR2 reads SYDVKM. The CDR3 is 12 amino acids. Deletions cut 2 bases from V and 4 bases from J, with 3 bases between. The CDR3 region is CASSLGGNTIYF. In DNA form, the CDR3 reads TGTGCCAGCAGTTTAGGGGGAAACACCATATATTTT.

This clone was recorded a few times. The rearrangement joins TRBV12-3 or TRBV12-4 to TRBJ1-2; D is unresolved. The CDR3 runs to 12 residues. V dropped 5 bases and J dropped 3 bases, with 7 bases sitting between them. The CDR3 here is CASSPGYYGYTF. The CDR3 nucleotides are TGTGCCAGCAGTCCGGGATACTATGGCTACACCTTC.

The chain uses TRBV28 and TRBJ1-4; D unresolved. This CDR3 is 14 amino acids long. Germline V gene sequence: CDR1 MDHEN, CDR2 SYDVKM. The V end lost 5 bases, the J end lost 4 bases, and 11 bases lay between the germline ends. This CDR3 reads CASSLTNFNEKLFF. The CDR3 DNA sequence: TGTGCCAGCAGTCTTACTAATTTTAATGAAAAACTGTTTTTT.

The rearrangement uses TRBV7-9 and TRBJ2-1; 8 nucleotides agree with TRBD2. The V gene's germline CDR1 is SEHNR and CDR2 FQNEAQ (reference sequence). This CDR3 spans 15 amino acids. V was clipped by 7 bases and J by 7 bases; unmatched bases: 12. The CDR3 here is CASIPSGSSRNEQFF. The DNA for the CDR3 is TGTGCCAGCATCCCAAGCGGGAGTTCACGGAATGAGCAGTTCTTC.

The chain employs TRBV6-5 and TRBJ2-3; D is unresolved. The CDR3 consists of 12 residues. Trimming took 7 bases from V and 5 from J, leaving 10 bases between them. Germline V CDR1 and CDR2: MNHEY, SVGAGI. CDR3 region: CASTKSVDTQYF. The CDR3 nucleotides are TGTGCCAGCACCAAATCGGTAGATACGCAGTATTTT.

This chain connects TRBV6-5 to TRBJ2-7; D gene ambiguous. CDR3 length: 13 amino acids. CDR1 is MNHEY, CDR2 SVGAGI, per germline. Trimming removed 6 bases from V and 1 base from J, with 10 bases in between. CDR3 residues: CASSFSRSYEQYF. CDR3 DNA: TGTGCCAGCAGCTTCAGTCGATCCTACGAGCAGTACTTC.

J is TRBJ2-7 and V is TRBV7-9; D is uncertain. Trimming took off 5 bases at V and 7 bases at J, with 12 bases between the two ends. CDR1 and CDR2 from the germline V gene are SEHNR and FQNEAQ (reference sequence). CDR3 length equals 12 residues. In DNA, the CDR3 is TGTGCCAGCAGCCCCGGTCACTCGGAGCAGTACTTC. This gives the protein CASSPGHSEQYF.